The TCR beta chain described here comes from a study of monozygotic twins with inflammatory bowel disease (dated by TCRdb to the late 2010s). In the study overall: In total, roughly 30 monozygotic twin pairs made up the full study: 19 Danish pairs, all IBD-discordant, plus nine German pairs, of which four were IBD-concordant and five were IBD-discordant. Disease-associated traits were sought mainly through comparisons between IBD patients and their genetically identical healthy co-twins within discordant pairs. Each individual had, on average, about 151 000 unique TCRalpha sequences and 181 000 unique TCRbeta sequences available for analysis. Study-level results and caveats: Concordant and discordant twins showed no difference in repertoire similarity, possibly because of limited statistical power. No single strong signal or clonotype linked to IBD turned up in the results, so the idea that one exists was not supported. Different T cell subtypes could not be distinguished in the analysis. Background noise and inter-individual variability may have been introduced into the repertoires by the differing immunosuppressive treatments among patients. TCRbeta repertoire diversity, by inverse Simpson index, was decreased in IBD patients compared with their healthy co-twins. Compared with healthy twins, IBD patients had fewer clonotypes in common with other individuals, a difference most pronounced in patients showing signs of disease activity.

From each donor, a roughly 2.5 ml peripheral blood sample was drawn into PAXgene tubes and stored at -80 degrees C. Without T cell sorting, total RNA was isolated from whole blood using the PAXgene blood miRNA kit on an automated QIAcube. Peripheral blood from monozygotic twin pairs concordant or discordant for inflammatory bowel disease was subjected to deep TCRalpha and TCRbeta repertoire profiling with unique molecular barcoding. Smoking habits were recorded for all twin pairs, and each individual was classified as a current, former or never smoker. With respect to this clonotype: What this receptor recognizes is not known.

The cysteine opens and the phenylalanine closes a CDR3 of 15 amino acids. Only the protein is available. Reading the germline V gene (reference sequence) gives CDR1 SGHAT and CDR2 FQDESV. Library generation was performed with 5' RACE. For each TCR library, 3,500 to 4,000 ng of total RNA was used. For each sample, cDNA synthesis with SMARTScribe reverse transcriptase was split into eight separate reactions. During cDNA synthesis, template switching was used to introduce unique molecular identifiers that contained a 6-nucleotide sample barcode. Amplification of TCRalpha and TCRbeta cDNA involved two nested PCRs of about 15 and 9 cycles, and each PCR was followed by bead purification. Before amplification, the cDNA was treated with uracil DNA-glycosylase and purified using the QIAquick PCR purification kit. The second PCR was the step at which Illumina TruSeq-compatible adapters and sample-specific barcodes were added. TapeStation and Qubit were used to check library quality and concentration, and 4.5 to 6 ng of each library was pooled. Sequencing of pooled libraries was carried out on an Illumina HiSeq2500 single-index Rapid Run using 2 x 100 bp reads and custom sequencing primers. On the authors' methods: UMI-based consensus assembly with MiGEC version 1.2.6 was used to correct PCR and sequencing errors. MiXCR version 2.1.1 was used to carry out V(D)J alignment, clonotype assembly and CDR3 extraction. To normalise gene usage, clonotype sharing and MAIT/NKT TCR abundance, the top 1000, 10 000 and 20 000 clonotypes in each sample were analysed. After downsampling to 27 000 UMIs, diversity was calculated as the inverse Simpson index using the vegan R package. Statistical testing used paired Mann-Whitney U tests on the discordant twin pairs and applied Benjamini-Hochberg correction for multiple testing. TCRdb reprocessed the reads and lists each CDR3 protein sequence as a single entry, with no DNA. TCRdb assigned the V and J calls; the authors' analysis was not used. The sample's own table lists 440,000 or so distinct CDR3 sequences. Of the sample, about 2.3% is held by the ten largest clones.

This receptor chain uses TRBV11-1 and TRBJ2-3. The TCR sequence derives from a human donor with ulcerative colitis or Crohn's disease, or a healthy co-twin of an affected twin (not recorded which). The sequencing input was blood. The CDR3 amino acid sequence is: CASSRDSLSTDTQYF.